The rows below give T cell receptor beta chains drawn from one sample of a study of T cells after posttransplantation cyclophosphamide. TCRdb's copy holds only in-frame clones and misses some; the assay was immunoSEQ multiplex PCR. Found here are roughly 840 clones, approximately 52% of them singletons; the top ten hold 35% to 60%. The sequences come from CD8+ T cells sorted from blood, collected after allogeneic stem cell transplant with posttransplant cyclophosphamide. Receptors originate from a female patient over 55 who received an allogeneic stem cell transplant from a related donor and was CMV-positive. Some T cells may have originated in the graft donor. Both conserved end residues are part of each CDR3. A D gene is named only where the DNA matches it firmly. Clone size is shown for a subset of rows, as once, few, many or a class of expanded clone.

V	D	size	J	CDR3	DNA
TRBV7-6	.	.	TRBJ1-4	CASTSSPANEKLFF	TGTGCCAGCACCTCTTCCCCGGCTAATGAAAAACTGTTTTTT
TRBV19	.	few	TRBJ1-5	CASSIGRRGNHPHHF	TGTGCCAGTAGTATAGGGAGGAGAGGCAATCACCCCCACCATTTT
TRBV25-1	.	few	TRBJ1-2	CASSPLFGYTF	TGTGCCAGCAGCCCCCTATTTGGCTACACCTTC
TRBV7-2	.	few	TRBJ1-4	CASSLATGYWGEKLFF	TGTGCCAGCAGCTTAGCAACAGGTTACTGGGGTGAAAAACTGTTTTTT
TRBV2	TRBD1	few	TRBJ2-1	CASSRDSSYNEQFF	TGTGCCAGCAGCCGGGACAGTTCCTACAATGAGCAGTTCTTC
TRBV27	TRBD2	.	TRBJ2-2	CASSFGGTISVELFF	TGTGCCAGCAGTTTTGGCGGGACTATATCTGTGGAGCTGTTTTTT
TRBV5-8	TRBD2	.	TRBJ2-7	CASSGGLAGELYEQYF	TGTGCCAGCAGCGGAGGACTAGCGGGAGAGCTCTACGAGCAGTACTTC
TRBV27	.	.	TRBJ1-5	CASSLTGQYSNQPQHF	TGTGCCAGCAGTTTGACTGGACAGTATAGCAATCAGCCCCAGCATTTT
TRBV6-5	.	few	TRBJ2-7	CASSLGGPYEQYF	TGTGCCAGCAGTTTAGGGGGACCCTACGAGCAGTACTTC
TRBV5-1	.	medium-sized	TRBJ1-1	CASSPTVATEAFF	TGCGCCAGCAGCCCGACTGTGGCCACTGAAGCTTTCTTT
TRBV11-1	.	few	TRBJ2-3	CASSLGGGVETDTQYF	TGTGCCAGCAGCTTAGGGGGCGGGGTCGAAACAGATACGCAGTATTTT
TRBV7-9	TRBD1	.	TRBJ1-2	CASSLAQGDRVWGYTF	TGTGCCAGCAGCTTAGCGCAAGGGGACAGGGTTTGGGGCTACACCTTC
TRBV11-2	TRBD2	.	TRBJ2-3	CASSLGGRDTDTQYF	TGTGCCAGCAGCTTAGGCGGGAGGGACACAGATACGCAGTATTTT
TRBV9	TRBD2	.	TRBJ2-7	CASSVEGGTYEQYF	TGTGCCAGCAGCGTCGAGGGAGGGACCTACGAGCAGTACTTC
TRBV7-5	.	.	TRBJ1-4	CASTSSPANEKLFF	TGTGCCAGCACCTCTTCCCCGGCTAATGAAAAACTGTTTTTT
TRBV27	TRBD1	few	TRBJ2-1	CASSLYLQGPHNEQFF	TGTGCCAGCAGTTTATATTTACAGGGGCCCCACAATGAGCAGTTCTTC
TRBV9	TRBD1	.	TRBJ2-6	CASSVPKSGGAGANVLTF	TGTGCCAGCAGCGTCCCCAAATCAGGGGGCGCTGGGGCCAACGTCCTGACTTTC
TRBV10-3	.	.	TRBJ1-1	CAISGTGWETEAFF	TGTGCCATCAGTGGCACAGGGTGGGAAACTGAAGCTTTCTTT